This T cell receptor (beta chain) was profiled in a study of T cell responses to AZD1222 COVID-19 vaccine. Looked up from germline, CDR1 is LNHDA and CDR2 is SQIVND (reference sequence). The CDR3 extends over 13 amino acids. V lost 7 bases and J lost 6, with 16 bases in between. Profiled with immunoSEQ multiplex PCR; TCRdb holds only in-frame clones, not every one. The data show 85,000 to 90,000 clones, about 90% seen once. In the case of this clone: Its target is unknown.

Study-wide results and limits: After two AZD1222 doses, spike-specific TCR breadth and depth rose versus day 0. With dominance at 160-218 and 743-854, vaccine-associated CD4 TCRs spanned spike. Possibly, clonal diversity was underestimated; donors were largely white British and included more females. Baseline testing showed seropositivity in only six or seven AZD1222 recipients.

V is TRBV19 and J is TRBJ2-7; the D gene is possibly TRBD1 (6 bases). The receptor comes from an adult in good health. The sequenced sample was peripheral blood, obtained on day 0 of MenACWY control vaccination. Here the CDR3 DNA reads TGTGCCAGTAAGGACGAACCAGGGGCCGAGCAGTACTTC. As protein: CASKDEPGAEQYF.